A selection of T cell receptor beta chains follows, all from one sample in a study of blood T cell repertoires in COVID-19. Sequencing used immunoSEQ multiplex PCR; TCRdb keeps in-frame clones, though not all of them. The sample holds 190,000 or so clones; around four fifths are singletons and the top ten take 0.85% to 0.95%. Sequencing input: peripheral blood. These TCRs come from a man aged 60 to 75 with COVID-19, enrolled during active disease. Each CDR3 is given with its conserved first and last residue. The D gene is left open where the match is weak. Clone size, where shown, is once, few, many, or a class for clones that have expanded.

v_call	j_call	clone_size	d_call	cdr3_aa	cdr3_nt
TRBV12-3/TRBV12-4	TRBJ1-3	-	-	CASSRGGNTIYF	TGTGCCAGCAGTAGAGGTGGAAACACCATATATTTT
TRBV11-2	TRBJ2-3	-	-	CASSLFRRVTDTQYF	TGTGCCAGCAGCTTATTTAGGAGGGTCACAGATACGCAGTATTTT
TRBV7-2	TRBJ1-5	-	TRBD1	CASRQGAGQPQHF	TGTGCCAGCAGACAGGGGGCCGGTCAGCCCCAGCATTTT
TRBV5-1	TRBJ2-1	-	-	CASSLGIWGVREQFF	TGCGCCAGCAGCTTGGGGATCTGGGGGGTGCGTGAGCAGTTCTTC
TRBV3-1/TRBV3-2	TRBJ2-2	-	-	CASSLPGSTGELFF	TGTGCCAGCAGCCTTCCAGGGTCTACCGGGGAGCTGTTTTTT
TRBV15	TRBJ2-6	-	-	CATSRRAPGANVLTF	TGTGCCACCAGCCGGCGGGCCCCTGGGGCCAACGTCCTGACTTTC
TRBV5-1	TRBJ2-1	-	-	CASSRFALYNEQFF	TGCGCCAGCAGCCGATTTGCACTTTACAATGAGCAGTTCTTC
TRBV2	TRBJ2-3	-	TRBD2	CASAAGGPDTQYF	TGTGCCAGCGCAGCGGGAGGGCCGGATACGCAGTATTTT
TRBV3-1/TRBV3-2	TRBJ1-5	-	-	CASSQYLDGSYPQPQHF	TGTGCCAGCAGCCAGTATCTAGACGGTTCTTACCCTCAGCCCCAGCATTTT
TRBV28	TRBJ1-1	once	TRBD1	CASSSADRSNTEAFF	TGTGCCAGCAGTTCGGCGGACAGGTCGAACACTGAAGCTTTCTTT
TRBV28	TRBJ2-1	-	TRBD2	CAGREGAYNEQFF	TGTGCCGGCAGGGAGGGAGCCTACAATGAGCAGTTCTTC
TRBV28	TRBJ1-2	-	TRBD1	CASSLITGDYGYTF	TGTGCCAGCAGTCTAATAACAGGGGACTATGGCTACACCTTC
TRBV18	TRBJ1-5	-	TRBD1	CASSHDRGYSNQPQHF	TGTGCCAGCTCACACGACAGGGGGTATAGCAATCAGCCCCAGCATTTT
TRBV5-4	TRBJ1-6	once	-	CASSLDSRSPLHF	TGTGCCAGCAGCTTGGACAGTCGCTCACCCCTCCACTTT
TRBV10-1	TRBJ2-1	-	TRBD2	CASSEGLAGGLNEQFF	TGCGCCAGCAGTGAGGGCCTAGCGGGAGGGTTGAATGAGCAGTTCTTC
TRBV4-2	TRBJ1-2	-	TRBD1	CASSQLTGTGVYGYTF	TGTGCCAGCAGCCAACTTACCGGGACAGGGGTCTATGGCTACACCTTC
TRBV7-2	TRBJ1-5	-	-	CASSLALNSNQPQHF	TGTGCCAGCAGCTTAGCGCTAAATAGCAATCAGCCCCAGCATTTT
TRBV7-9	TRBJ1-1	few	-	CASSFSGGLNTEAFF	TGTGCCAGCAGCTTCTCCGGGGGGCTGAACACTGAAGCTTTCTTT
TRBV29-1	TRBJ1-1	-	-	CSGEAGYTEAFF	TGCAGCGGCGAGGCAGGGTACACTGAAGCTTTCTTT
TRBV4-2	TRBJ2-3	-	TRBD2	CASSQDRGLAVQTDTQYF	TGTGCCAGCAGCCAAGATCGGGGACTAGCGGTTCAAACAGATACGCAGTATTTT
TRBV21-1	TRBJ2-7	-	-	CASSQTAGEQYF	TGTGCCAGCAGCCAAACGGCGGGCGAGCAGTACTTC
TRBV11-3	TRBJ1-6	-	-	CASSIGEHSPLHF	TGTGCCAGCAGCATAGGGGAGCATTCACCCCTCCACTTT
TRBV10-3	TRBJ2-2	-	TRBD2	CAIRPAGGMAGELFF	TGTGCCATCAGACCTGCGGGAGGGATGGCCGGGGAGCTGTTTTTT
TRBV5-1	TRBJ1-4	-	TRBD1	CASSFGQGLNNEKLFF	TGCGCCAGCAGCTTCGGACAGGGGTTAAATAATGAAAAACTGTTTTTT
TRBV5-4	TRBJ2-5	-	TRBD2	CASSLGAAGQETQYF	TGTGCCAGCAGCTTGGGGGCAGCGGGGCAAGAGACCCAGTACTTC
TRBV6-5	TRBJ2-2	-	-	CASTLRGAGTGELFF	TGTGCCAGCACCTTACGGGGGGCGGGCACCGGGGAGCTGTTTTTT
TRBV3-1/TRBV3-2	TRBJ2-2	-	-	CASSPLGGGELFF	TGTGCCAGCAGCCCTCTCGGAGGCGGGGAGCTGTTTTTT
TRBV30	TRBJ2-7	-	-	CAWSVEAGFGEQYF	TGTGCCTGGAGTGTAGAGGCGGGATTCGGCGAGCAGTACTTC
TRBV2	TRBJ1-3	-	-	CASSEARRGTGNTIYF	TGTGCCAGCAGTGAAGCAAGGCGGGGCACTGGAAACACCATATATTTT
TRBV19	TRBJ1-2	-	-	CASIPTRGVPNYGYTF	TGTGCCAGTATCCCCACCCGGGGAGTTCCTAACTATGGCTACACCTTC
TRBV6-2/TRBV6-3	TRBJ1-1	-	TRBD1	CASSLTGGSPMNTEAFF	TGTGCCAGCAGTCTTACAGGGGGCTCCCCTATGAACACTGAAGCTTTCTTT
TRBV18	TRBJ2-3	-	-	CASSPPSLQKTQYF	TGTGCCAGCTCACCACCTTCTCTTCAGAAAACGCAGTATTTT
TRBV19	TRBJ1-4	-	-	CASNPGRRKITNEKLFF	TGTGCCAGTAATCCAGGGAGGAGGAAGATTACTAATGAAAAACTGTTTTTT
TRBV30	TRBJ1-1	-	-	CAWERPPKAFF	TGTGCCTGGGAGCGCCCGCCTAAAGCTTTCTTT
TRBV19	TRBJ2-3	-	TRBD2	CASSIIGAGGGTDTQYF	TGTGCCAGTAGTATAATAGGAGCGGGAGGGGGCACAGATACGCAGTATTTT
TRBV24-1	TRBJ1-2	-	-	CATSDSGRAFGYTF	TGTGCCACCAGTGATTCGGGCAGGGCGTTTGGCTACACCTTC
TRBV19	TRBJ2-3	-	TRBD1	CASSPRTGSTDTQYF	TGTGCCAGTAGTCCCCGGACAGGGAGCACAGATACGCAGTATTTT
TRBV6-5	TRBJ1-5	-	TRBD1	CASILGQARGQPQHF	TGTGCCAGCATTCTGGGACAGGCCCGGGGTCAGCCCCAGCATTTT
TRBV28	TRBJ1-4	-	-	CASSTNREDSFF	TGTGCCAGCAGTACAAACCGGGAGGACAGCTTTTTT
TRBV19	TRBJ1-5	-	-	CASSIPGRAGQPQHF	TGTGCCAGTAGTATCCCTGGCAGGGCAGGTCAGCCCCAGCATTTT
TRBV6-5	TRBJ1-2	-	TRBD1	CASSSPTGVGYTF	TGTGCCAGCAGCTCTCCGACAGGGGTGGGCTACACCTTC
TRBV9	TRBJ2-7	-	-	CASSLVSGGRDEQYF	TGTGCCAGCAGCCTCGTCAGCGGAGGAAGGGACGAGCAGTACTTC
TRBV18	TRBJ2-1	-	TRBD2	CASSAWEIAGGAEQFF	TGTGCCAGCTCAGCCTGGGAAATAGCGGGAGGGGCTGAGCAGTTCTTC
TRBV4-1	TRBJ2-2	-	TRBD2	CASSRGLAGGPDGELFF	TGCGCCAGCAGCCGTGGACTAGCGGGAGGGCCGGACGGGGAGCTGTTTTTT
TRBV19	TRBJ2-5	once	TRBD2	CASSPDGRDPGGETQYF	TGTGCCAGTAGTCCCGACGGGAGGGACCCCGGTGGAGAGACCCAGTACTTC
TRBV13	TRBJ2-3	once	-	CASSLLDTQYF	TGTGCCAGCAGCCTTTTAGATACGCAGTATTTT
TRBV29-1	TRBJ2-3	-	-	CSVAAGTGSTDTQYF	TGCAGCGTGGCCGCCGGGACTGGCAGCACAGATACGCAGTATTTT
TRBV12-3/TRBV12-4	TRBJ1-2	-	-	CASSLRRGYGYTF	TGTGCCAGCAGTTTAAGGCGGGGCTATGGCTACACCTTC